This T cell receptor (beta chain) was captured in a study of T cell repertoires in cytomegalovirus infection. On the study more broadly: CMV infection and matching HLA type were both indicated by public TCR beta signatures.

Each CDR3 protein is one row after TCRdb ran MiXCR on the reads. The sample shows 200,000 or so distinct CDR3 sequences, under 25% of them seen only once. Trimming left V 8 bases short and J 5 bases short, with 12 bases between. The CDR3 has 13 residues. The chain employs TRBV12-3 or TRBV12-4 and TRBJ2-2; D remains ambiguous. The source material was PBMCs. This TCR was recovered from a human donor in good health (CMV status not recorded). Some clones in this sample may be carry-over from other donors' samples. CDR3 in DNA: TGTGCCAGCCGGCTGGGGTGGACCGGGGAGCTGTTTTTT. It codes for CASRLGWTGELFF.